These T cell receptor beta chains were read from a single sample in a study of T cells in Graves' hyperthyroidism and ophthalmopathy. TCRdb re-called the multiplex PCR reads through MiXCR, storing one row per CDR3 protein. The table includes approximately 600,000 distinct CDR3 sequences, 14% detected once. Material: blood. The receptors derive from a woman aged 18-29 years with Graves' ophthalmopathy. Each CDR3 is given with its conserved first and last residue. A D gene is named only where the DNA matches it firmly. Rows give clone size only sometimes, using once, few, many, or a class for an expanded clone.

V gene: TRBV30
J gene: TRBJ2-7
clone size: many
D gene: -
CDR3 DNA: TGTGCCTGGAGGGTGACTAGTGGCGGACTACGCGAGCAGTACTTC
CDR3 protein: CAWRVTSGGLREQYF

V gene: TRBV4-1
J gene: TRBJ1-1
clone size: many
D gene: TRBD1
CDR3 DNA: TGCGCCAGCGGAACAGGGGACACTGAAGCTTTCTTT
CDR3 protein: CASGTGDTEAFF

V gene: TRBV30
J gene: TRBJ1-5
clone size: few
D gene: TRBD1
CDR3 DNA: TGTGCCTTCGGACAGGCTAATCAGCCCCAGCATTTT
CDR3 protein: CAFGQANQPQHF

V gene: TRBV18
J gene: TRBJ2-7
clone size: many
D gene: TRBD1
CDR3 DNA: TGTGCCAGCTCACGGGGACAGGGACCCTACGAGCAGTACTTC
CDR3 protein: CASSRGQGPYEQYF

V gene: TRBV27
J gene: TRBJ1-2
clone size: many
D gene: -
CDR3 DNA: TGTGCCAGCAGCTACGGATTAGGGACAAGTCTTGGCTACACCTTC
CDR3 protein: CASSYGLGTSLGYTF

V gene: TRBV4-1
J gene: TRBJ1-6
clone size: -
D gene: -
CDR3 DNA: TGCGCCAGCAGCCAAGTGGGGGGGCTTTCACCCCTCCACTTT
CDR3 protein: CASSQVGGLSPLHF

V gene: TRBV6-1
J gene: TRBJ2-5
clone size: many
D gene: TRBD2
CDR3 DNA: TGTGCCAGCAGCCGGACTAGGACCAAAGAGACCCAGTACTTC
CDR3 protein: CASSRTRTKETQYF

V gene: TRBV7-9
J gene: TRBJ1-2
clone size: few
D gene: -
CDR3 DNA: TGTGCCAGCAGCTGGGTGGGTGGCTACACCTTC
CDR3 protein: CASSWVGGYTF

V gene: TRBV19
J gene: TRBJ2-1
clone size: many
D gene: -
CDR3 DNA: TGTGCCAGTGCGAGGGCCGGGAGATACAATGAGCAGTTCTTC
CDR3 protein: CASARAGRYNEQFF

V gene: TRBV30
J gene: TRBJ2-3
clone size: many
D gene: -
CDR3 DNA: TGTGCTGGGACGTCCGCTGGCACAGATACGCAGTATTTT
CDR3 protein: CAGTSAGTDTQYF

V gene: TRBV6-1
J gene: TRBJ2-7
clone size: -
D gene: -
CDR3 DNA: TGTGCCAGCAGCTCACAGCCCGGCGGTTACGAGCAGTACTTC
CDR3 protein: CASSSQPGGYEQYF

V gene: TRBV13
J gene: TRBJ2-1
clone size: many
D gene: TRBD2
CDR3 DNA: TGTGCCAGCAGCTCCCCAGCGGGAGGGGGGGTCTACTACAATGAGCAGTTCTTC
CDR3 protein: CASSSPAGGGVYYNEQFF

V gene: TRBV6-1
J gene: TRBJ1-1
clone size: many
D gene: -
CDR3 DNA: TGTGCCAGCAGTTCCCCCGGGGTGGCTGAAGCTTTCTTT
CDR3 protein: CASSSPGVAEAFF

V gene: TRBV29-1
J gene: TRBJ2-1
clone size: -
D gene: -
CDR3 DNA: TGCAGCGTTGAAACCCTCCAACAGGGAGGGGGCTACAATGAGCAGTTCTTC
CDR3 protein: CSVETLQQGGGYNEQFF

V gene: TRBV6-2/TRBV6-3
J gene: TRBJ2-4
clone size: many
D gene: -
CDR3 DNA: TGTGCCAGCAGTAAAGCGGGTGCCAAAAACATTCAGTACTTC
CDR3 protein: CASSKAGAKNIQYF